A single TCR beta chain is shown here with its context. What it binds is unknown. One end of the junction fails to match germline, which may point to a read error. Germline DNA was also extracted, with blood RNA taken from unsorted whole blood. The CDR3 sequence is 15 residues long. Germline lookup yields CDR1 LGHNA and CDR2 YNFKEQ. These data come from a study of tumor-infiltrating lymphocytes in primary liver carcinoma. Study-level points and caveats: A significantly higher top-250-clone fraction was recorded for tumors than for blood (p = 0.039).

From 500 ng of total RNA, TCR beta-specific cDNA was reverse-transcribed using a constant-region primer. Sequencing libraries for TCR beta derived from three nested multiplex PCR rounds that used slightly modified ARM-PCR. Two initial PCR rounds of about 10 cycles each paired TRBV1-TRBV30 forward primers with a C-beta reverse primer. Using its own MiXCR run on the multiplex PCR reads, TCRdb lists one record per CDR3 protein. The data show approximately 210,000 distinct CDR3 sequences, with about 61% seen just once and around 7.1% held by the top ten. The sequence was collected from a woman in her fifties or sixties with primary liver carcinoma and hepatitis B virus infection. The sample was peripheral blood. The chain carries TRBV4-2 and TRBJ1-1; no reliable D call. The DNA of the CDR3 is TGTGCCGGCAGCCCTACCAGCAGTGGCGCCACTGAAGCTTTCTTT. This sequence encodes CAGSPTSSGATEAFF.